These 4 T cell receptor beta chains were all obtained from the same sample, sequenced in a study of T cell responses to AZD1222 COVID-19 vaccine. Method: immunoSEQ multiplex PCR; TCRdb's copy keeps in-frame clones and lacks some. The sample yields around 130,000 clones, just over 85% seen once. Sequences were derived from peripheral blood, sampled on day 0 of AZD1222 vaccination. The source is an adult in good health.

This clone showed up just once. The junction and the germline gene differ at one end; a read error may be behind it. This chain uses TRBV12-3 or TRBV12-4 with TRBJ1-6, with D possibly TRBD1 on 6 matching bases. The CDR3 covers 12 residues. The CDR3 loop reads CASNLQGSPLHF. The DNA of the CDR3 is TGTGCCAGCAATTTACAGGGATCACCCCTCCACTTT.

The V call is TRBV15, the J call TRBJ2-1; 11 bases map to TRBD2. CDR1 is LNHNV and CDR2 is YYDKDF in the germline V gene (reference sequence). The V gene end was trimmed by 0 bases and the J gene end by 3 bases; junction bases not matched to a gene: 7. This CDR3 is 18 amino acids long. CDR3 in amino acids: CATSRENLAGGFYNEQFF. CDR3 in DNA: TGTGCCACCAGCAGAGAAAATCTAGCGGGAGGTTTCTACAATGAGCAGTTCTTC. The variable domain in full, with the rest retrieved from reference TRBV15 and TRBJ2-1, is DAMVIQNPRYQVTQFGKPVTLSCSQTLNHNVMYWYQQKSSQAPKLLFHYYDKDFNNEADTPDNFQSRRPNTSFCFLDIRSPGLGDTAMYLCATSRENLAGGFYNEQFFGPGTRLTVL.

This sequence joins TRBV28 and TRBJ2-7; 9 positions match TRBD1. J gave up 3 bases and V 1 base, and 4 bases lay outside the gene matches. CDR1 and CDR2 (germline): MDHEN, SYDVKM. The CDR3 loop spans 15 amino acids. CDR3 nucleotides: TGTGCCAGCAGTTTATCGACAGGGGGGTACTACGAGCAGTACTTC. It is translated as CASSLSTGGYYEQYF.

V gene TRBV28 combines with J gene TRBJ2-7; D not certain. The length of the CDR3 is 11 residues. V was cut by 5 bases and J by 2 bases, with 4 bases left in between. CDR1 is MDHEN, CDR2 SYDVKM, per germline. The CDR3 DNA follows: TGTGCCAGCAGTACAGCCTACGAGCAGTACTTC. This encodes CASSTAYEQYF.